The 32 T cell receptor beta chains given below trace back to one sample, sequenced in a study of shared clonotypes between healthy human individuals. Sequencing used immunoSEQ multiplex PCR; TCRdb keeps in-frame clones, though not all of them. The sample includes about 1.5 million clones, approximately 98% seen only once; the top ten take about 0.45%. The sample taken for sequencing was naive CD4+ T cells sorted from blood. Subset reported: CD45RA+ positively selected. The receptors originated from a man aged 25 to 40 in good health.

The rearrangement uses TRBV10-3 and TRBJ2-5; TRBD1 matches 7 bases. The CDR3 is 14 residues long. Germline lookup yields CDR1 ENHRY and CDR2 SYGVKD. Trimming removed 5 bases from V and 2 bases from J; junction bases left unmatched: 5. Here the CDR3 reads CAISPGQLQETQYF. The CDR3 coding sequence is TGTGCCATCAGTCCGGGACAGCTACAAGAGACCCAGTACTTC.

CDR3 sequence: CASSHRGGFTEAFF. CDR3 DNA sequence: TGTGCCAGCAGTCACAGGGGGGGGTTCACTGAAGCTTTCTTT. The gene calls are TRBV27 and TRBJ1-1; the match to TRBD1 covers 8 bases. CDR1 and CDR2 from the germline V gene are MNHEY and SMNVEV (reference sequence). CDR3 length: 14 amino acids. The V gene end was trimmed by 5 bases and the J gene end by 4 bases; junction bases not matched to a gene: 6.

This sequence joins TRBV14 and TRBJ1-5; D call uncertain. Germline V gene lookup returns CDR1 SGHDN and CDR2 FVKESK. Between the trimmed V and J ends, which lost 1 base and 8 bases, there was a span of 9 bases. CDR3 length equals 13 residues. The DNA of the CDR3 is TGTGCCAGCAGCCAAGGGGGAGGTGAGCCCCAGCATTTT. Protein: CASSQGGGEPQHF.

This chain joins TRBV9 and TRBJ2-1, with no clear D. This CDR3 contains 15 residues. Per the germline V gene, CDR1 is SGDLS and CDR2 is YYNGEE. V was trimmed by 3 bases and J by 3 bases, leaving 13 bases between them. The CDR3 is CASSADGPVYNEQFF. CDR3 sequence (DNA): TGTGCCAGCAGCGCAGACGGCCCAGTCTACAATGAGCAGTTCTTC.

This chain joins TRBV6-5 and TRBJ2-5; 11 bases are shared with TRBD2. The CDR3 is made up of 15 amino acids. Per germline, CDR1 MNHEY and CDR2 SVGAGI. Trimming removed 7 bases from V and 5 bases from J; junction bases left unmatched: 9. The CDR3 loop is CASIPLAGVGETQYF. DNA for the CDR3: TGTGCCAGCATCCCACTAGCGGGAGTGGGTGAGACCCAGTACTTC.

The V gene is TRBV4-1, the J gene TRBJ1-1, with D perhaps matching TRBD1 (5 bases). Per germline, CDR1 MGHRA and CDR2 YSYEKL. This CDR3 region has 17 residues. Trimming took 0 bases from V and 2 from J, leaving 16 bases between them. The CDR3: CASSQEGVGPRNTEAFF. The CDR3 DNA reads as TGCGCCAGCAGCCAAGAGGGGGTGGGCCCCCGAAACACTGAAGCTTTCTTT.

This chain uses TRBV18 with TRBJ2-2; D might be TRBD1 (5 bases). Trimming pared 0 bases from V and 6 bases from J, leaving 8 bases between. From germline, CDR1 is KGHSH and CDR2 LQKENI. The CDR3 contains 14 residues. CDR3 sequence reads: CASSPPRAPGELFF. Written as DNA, the CDR3 is TGTGCCAGCTCACCACCCAGGGCCCCCGGGGAGCTGTTTTTT.

The chain carries TRBV6-5 and TRBJ2-7, with 7 positions matching TRBD1. Trimming cost V 6 bases and J 1 base; bases outside gene matches: 9. In germline, CDR1 is MNHEY, CDR2 SVGAGI. This CDR3 spans 15 amino acids. The CDR3 DNA reads TGTGCCAGCAGGAAACAGGGGTCTCGATCCTACGAGCAGTACTTC. It yields the protein CASRKQGSRSYEQYF.

The chain couples TRBV5-6 to TRBJ1-4; a possible D gene is TRBD1 (5 bases). V was shortened by 2 bases and J by 5 bases, with 13 bases between the two germline ends. The CDR3 totals 15 residues. Germline V gene sequence: CDR1 SGHDT, CDR2 YYEEEE. The CDR3 loop is CASSFTRGLNEKLFF. Here the CDR3 DNA reads TGTGCCAGCAGCTTTACACGGGGGTTGAATGAAAAACTGTTTTTT.

The chain joins TRBV19 to TRBJ1-1, with unresolved D. V was cut by 7 bases and J by 1 base, with 16 bases left in between. The germline gives CDR1 LNHDA, CDR2 SQIVND (reference sequence). This CDR3 is built from 15 residues. CDR3 sequence (DNA): TGTGCCAGTATCCGGGGTGGCGGTCGGAACACTGAAGCTTTCTTT. This sequence encodes CASIRGGGRNTEAFF. Based on the CDR3 plus reference TRBV19 and TRBJ1-1, the full variable domain is DGGITQSPKYLFRKEGQNVTLSCEQNLNHDAMYWYRQDPGQGLRLIYYSQIVNDFQKGDIAEGYSVSREKKESFPLTVTSAQKNPTAFYLCASIRGGGRNTEAFFGQGTRLTVV.

The chain links TRBV29-1 to TRBJ2-7; 9 bases fit TRBD1. CDR3 length: 16 residues. V was clipped by 4 bases and J by 6 bases; unmatched bases: 16. The V gene's germline CDR1 is SQVTM and CDR2 ANQGSEA. The CDR3 region has the DNA TGCAGCGTTGTGAGGGGGACAGGGCGGATGGGTAGCGAGCAGTACTTC. This codes for CSVVRGTGRMGSEQYF.

The chain employs TRBV7-9 and TRBJ2-1; unclear D gene. CDR3 length: 14 amino acids. Germline values: CDR1 SEHNR, CDR2 FQNEAQ (reference sequence). Deletions cut 4 bases from V and 4 bases from J, with 11 bases between. CDR3 sequence reads: CASSSDPIYNEQFF. CDR3 bases: TGTGCCAGCAGCTCAGATCCGATATACAATGAGCAGTTCTTC.

This chain joins TRBV27 and TRBJ1-3; 8 bases fit TRBD1. Germline values: CDR1 MNHEY, CDR2 SMNVEV (reference sequence). Germline trimming cut 6 bases from V and 0 bases from J; bases unmatched to any gene: 4. There are 15 residues in the CDR3. CDR3 sequence reads: CASRDRGGSGNTIYF. DNA of the CDR3: TGTGCCAGCAGAGACAGGGGCGGCTCTGGAAACACCATATATTTT.

V gene TRBV4-3 combines with J gene TRBJ2-7; the match to TRBD1 covers 7 bases. CDR1 and CDR2 (germline): LGHNA, YSLEER. CDR3 length: 15 amino acids. The ends lost 0 bases at V and 4 bases at J; junction bases unmatched: 6. This CDR3 is CASSQDKDRTYEQYF. The CDR3, as DNA: TGCGCCAGCAGCCAAGATAAGGACAGGACTTACGAGCAGTACTTC.

The chain is built from TRBV5-8 and TRBJ1-5, with 9 bases fitting TRBD1. This CDR3 comprises 15 residues. The V segment lost 2 bases and the J segment 7 bases; nucleotides outside the gene matches: 7. Germline values: CDR1 SGHTS, CDR2 YDEGEE. The chain's CDR3 is CASSLSDRGGQPQHF. CDR3 sequence (DNA): TGTGCCAGCAGCTTATCAGACAGGGGGGGGCAGCCCCAGCATTTT.

The chain uses TRBV19 and TRBJ2-7, with 7 positions matching TRBD1. CDR3 length equals 14 residues. Germline CDR1 and CDR2: LNHDA and SQIVND (reference sequence). Trimming cost V 6 bases and J 0 bases; bases outside gene matches: 5. The CDR3, as DNA: TGTGCCAGTAGGCTGACAGGGAGCTCCTACGAGCAGTACTTC. This sequence encodes CASRLTGSSYEQYF.

J is TRBJ2-4 and V is TRBV7-8; 11 bases are a match to TRBD2. Trimming cost V 8 bases and J 0 bases; bases outside gene matches: 12. The CDR3 has 18 residues. The germline V gene has CDR1 SGHVS and CDR2 FQNEAQ. CDR3 sequence reads: CASEPQGGLAGAKNIQYF. CDR3 bases: TGTGCCAGCGAACCACAAGGTGGACTAGCGGGAGCCAAAAACATTCAGTACTTC.

Of note for this clone: Other nucleotide sequences from this sample produce the same CDR3. The chain carries TRBV5-1 and TRBJ2-1, with 13 positions matching TRBD2. The CDR3 spans 15 residues. In germline, CDR1 is SGHRS, CDR2 YFSETQ. V dropped 0 bases and J dropped 6; count of bases not matched to a gene: 0. The CDR3: CASSLGLAGGNEQFF. The CDR3 bases are TGCGCCAGCAGCTTGGGACTAGCGGGAGGCAATGAGCAGTTCTTC.

DNA of the CDR3: TGTGCCAGCGGGGGACAAAGAAATGAAAAACTGTTTTTT. This translates into CASGGQRNEKLFF. The V call is TRBV7-9, the J call TRBJ1-4; maybe TRBD1 (6 bases). There are 13 residues in the CDR3. V lost 8 bases, J lost 5 bases, and 12 bases lay in between. CDR1 and CDR2 from the germline V gene are SEHNR and FQNEAQ (reference sequence).

The table lists this clone with a count of one. The CDR3 DNA is TGCGCCAGCAGCCAAGATATCGGCTTGGATGGCTACACCTTC. The encoded protein is CASSQDIGLDGYTF. V and J are TRBV4-1 and TRBJ1-2; D is unresolved. Looked up from germline, CDR1 is MGHRA and CDR2 is YSYEKL. The CDR3 loop spans 14 amino acids. The V end was cut by 0 bases, the J end by 6 bases, with 11 bases between.

This CDR3 reads CASTSGPGGYTF. The DNA for the CDR3 is TGTGCCAGCACCTCTGGGCCCGGGGGCTACACCTTC. V gene TRBV6-5 combines with J gene TRBJ1-2; no clear D gene. Germline V gene data show CDR1 as MNHEY and CDR2 as SVGAGI. Trimming stripped 7 bases from V and 8 bases from J, with 14 bases between. The CDR3 length is 12 residues.

V is TRBV10-3 and J is TRBJ1-2, with TRBD1 as a possible D gene (5 bases). The CDR3 sequence is 15 residues long. Germline V lookup: CDR1 ENHRY, CDR2 SYGVKD. V lost 5 bases to trimming and J lost 0 bases, with 13 bases between them. CDR3: CAISSDSFTNYGYTF. CDR3 coding DNA: TGTGCCATCAGTTCAGACAGCTTTACTAACTATGGCTACACCTTC.

The rearrangement uses TRBV5-6 and TRBJ2-2; 7 positions agree with TRBD2. The CDR3 is 16 amino acids. The trim removed 3 bases at V and 6 bases at J, leaving 11 bases unmatched. Germline V gene data show CDR1 as SGHDT and CDR2 as YYEEEE. This CDR3 is CASSSQGGGSSGELFF. The CDR3 DNA reads TGTGCCAGCAGCTCGCAGGGTGGCGGGAGTTCCGGGGAGCTGTTTTTT.

V and J are TRBV4-3 and TRBJ2-3; the match to TRBD2 covers 12 bases. Germline V gives CDR1 LGHNA, CDR2 YSLEER. Trimming removed 1 base from V and 0 bases from J; junction bases left unmatched: 11. The CDR3 spans 20 residues. CDR3 in amino acids: CASSQGGPGLAGGSTDTQYF. In DNA, the CDR3 is TGCGCCAGCAGCCAAGGGGGGCCGGGCCTAGCGGGAGGGAGCACAGATACGCAGTATTTT.

V gene TRBV19 combines with J gene TRBJ1-5, with 8 bases matching TRBD1. The CDR3 is 15 amino acids. The V gene's germline CDR1 is LNHDA and CDR2 SQIVND (reference sequence). The junction had 11 bases not matched to a gene; V was cut back by 7 bases and J by 6 bases. CDR3 protein: CASNQDRARSQPQHF. DNA of the CDR3: TGTGCCAGTAATCAGGACAGGGCCCGCAGTCAGCCCCAGCATTTT.

The chain combines TRBV7-9 with TRBJ2-5, with 8 bases matching TRBD2. There are 16 residues in the CDR3. Germline CDR1 and CDR2: SEHNR and FQNEAQ (reference sequence). V lost 4 bases to trimming and J lost 5 bases; unmatched junction nucleotides: 12. The CDR3 is CASSSRRGGFGETQYF. The CDR3 DNA follows: TGTGCCAGCAGCTCCCGACGGGGGGGTTTCGGGGAGACCCAGTACTTC.

The chain joins TRBV2 to TRBJ2-3; D uncertain. Per the germline V gene, CDR1 is SNHLY and CDR2 is FYNNEI. The CDR3 length is 13 residues. V was clipped by 8 bases and J by 4 bases, with 13 bases between them. CDR3 sequence reads: CASEIAKADTQYF. CDR3 in DNA: TGTGCCAGCGAGATCGCGAAGGCAGATACGCAGTATTTT. The variable domain in full, with the rest retrieved from reference TRBV2 and TRBJ2-3, is EPEVTQTPSHQVTQMGQEVILRCVPISNHLYFYWYRQILGQKVEFLVSFYNNEISEKSEIFDDQFSVERPDGSNFTLKIRSTKLEDSAMYFCASEIAKADTQYFGPGTRLTVL.

V and J are TRBV7-2 and TRBJ2-4, with 10 bases lining up with TRBD2. CDR3 length equals 16 residues. V lost 3 bases and J lost 8; bases outside the gene matches: 10. Germline CDR1 is SGHTA and CDR2 is FQGNSA. This CDR3 is CASSFSASGRAHIQYF. DNA for the CDR3: TGTGCCAGCAGCTTTTCTGCGAGCGGGAGGGCGCACATTCAGTACTTC.

This chain connects TRBV7-9 to TRBJ1-1, with a tentative D call TRBD1 (5 bases). V lost 5 bases, J lost 4 bases, and 14 bases lay in between. The CDR3 runs 14 residues. Germline lookup yields CDR1 SEHNR and CDR2 FQNEAQ (reference sequence). CDR3 amino acids: CASSAAGGSTEAFF. The DNA of the CDR3 is TGTGCCAGCAGCGCTGCCGGGGGGAGCACTGAAGCTTTCTTT.

The V gene is TRBV7-2, the J gene TRBJ2-7; a weak D match, TRBD2 (5 bases). Germline V gene sequence: CDR1 SGHTA, CDR2 FQGNSA. V was trimmed by 2 bases and J by 3 bases, leaving 14 bases between them. This CDR3 is built from 15 residues. The CDR3 region has the DNA TGTGCCAGCAGCTTACAGCGGTTGCCCGACTACGAGCAGTACTTC. It specifies CASSLQRLPDYEQYF.

A remark on this clone: In the same sample, other DNA sequences code for this CDR3. This chain connects TRBV5-4 to TRBJ2-7; D remains unclear. The V and J ends lost 0 bases and 2 bases respectively, with 3 bases between them. The CDR3 sequence is 12 residues long. Looked up from germline, CDR1 is SGHNT and CDR2 is YYREEE (reference sequence). The CDR3 DNA follows: TGTGCCAGCAGCTTGGGCACCTACGAGCAGTACTTC. This encodes CASSLGTYEQYF.

CDR3 coding DNA: TGCAGCGTTGTGGCCACTAGCGGCAAAAAAGACGTCTACGAGCAGTACTTC. Translated, it gives CSVVATSGKKDVYEQYF. This rearrangement joins TRBV29-1 to TRBJ2-7, with 8 bases fitting TRBD2. The CDR3 is 17 residues long. Losses at the gene ends were 4 bases for V and 3 bases for J; bases not matched to a gene: 17. Germline loops: CDR1 SQVTM, CDR2 ANQGSEA.